The 6 T cell receptor beta chains given below trace back to one sample, sequenced in a study of blood T cell repertoires in COVID-19. TCRdb's copy holds only in-frame clones and misses some; the assay was immunoSEQ multiplex PCR. The data show tens of thousands of clones, about 90% seen once. The sequenced sample consisted of peripheral blood. The receptors derive from a man aged 45 to 65 with COVID-19, enrolled during active disease.

Worth noting for this clone: Within the sample, other DNA sequences also encode this same CDR3. V usage is TRBV11-2 and J usage is TRBJ2-7; 8 bases fit TRBD1. The CDR3 is 15 amino acids. With V trimmed by 6 bases and J by 5 bases, 12 bases remained unmatched. The V gene's germline CDR1 is SGHAT and CDR2 FQNNGV. In DNA form, the CDR3 reads TGTGCCAGCAGGTATCGGACAGGGAGAATCCACGAGCAGTACTTC. It encodes CASRYRTGRIHEQYF.

The rearrangement links TRBV27 to TRBJ1-1; TRBD1 matches 10 bases. Germline V gene lookup returns CDR1 MNHEY and CDR2 SMNVEV (reference sequence). The trim removed 4 bases at V and 4 bases at J, leaving 3 bases unmatched. The CDR3 extends over 14 amino acids. CDR3 nucleotides: TGTGCCAGCAGTTGGGACAGGGGAGGCACTGAAGCTTTCTTT. It codes for CASSWDRGGTEAFF.

The chain couples TRBV5-1 to TRBJ2-3; 9 bases line up with TRBD2. Unmatched junction bases numbered 4, after V lost 0 bases and J lost 2 bases. Per the germline V gene, CDR1 is SGHRS and CDR2 is YFSETQ. The CDR3 spans 16 residues. The DNA for the CDR3 is TGCGCCAGCAGCTTGGCGCTAGCGGGACACACAGATACGCAGTATTTT. Residues: CASSLALAGHTDTQYF.

The chain links TRBV19 to TRBJ2-2; D remains ambiguous. V was shortened by 4 bases and J by 5 bases, with 14 bases between the two germline ends. This CDR3 is 15 amino acids long. The germline V gene has CDR1 LNHDA and CDR2 SQIVND (reference sequence). The CDR3: CASSTPGFGTGELFF. The CDR3, as DNA: TGTGCCAGTAGTACTCCCGGGTTCGGGACCGGGGAGCTGTTTTTT.

The CDR3 DNA reads as TGCAGCGTCGCCGAACAGGGTAGTATCAGAACAGATACGCAGTATTTT. Amino acid sequence: CSVAEQGSIRTDTQYF. The V and J genes are TRBV29-1 and TRBJ2-3, with D perhaps matching TRBD1 (6 bases). The CDR3 covers 16 residues. Germline V gives CDR1 SQVTM, CDR2 ANQGSEA. V was pared by 6 bases and J by 3 bases, with 22 bases between.

The chain has TRBV3-1 (or the pseudogene TRBV3-2) and TRBJ1-1, with 11 nucleotides matching TRBD1. V shed 1 base, J shed 0 bases, and the junction held 7 bases outside the gene matches. The CDR3 runs 18 residues. Germline V CDR1 and CDR2: LGHDT, YNNKEL (reference sequence). The CDR3 bases are TGTGCCAGCAGCCAAGCTGGGGACAGGGGGTTGGTGAACACTGAAGCTTTCTTT. It encodes CASSQAGDRGLVNTEAFF.